These 14 T cell receptor beta chains came from one sample sequenced in a study of PD-1 blockade in classical Hodgkin lymphoma. Sequencing was performed with immunoSEQ multiplex PCR; in TCRdb, only in-frame clones are kept and a portion is missing. Among roughly 31,000 clones, 65% to 90% were seen once, and the ten largest hold 2% to 3%. Relapse after autologous stem cell transplantation occurred in every patient, and brentuximab vedotin exposure varied. Out of thawed PBMCs, magnetic negative selection purified CD4+ T cells. The specimen comprised CD4+ T cells from blood, sampled at baseline. These receptors all stem from a human donor with classical Hodgkin lymphoma.

V usage is TRBV15 and J usage is TRBJ2-7; TRBD2 agrees at 12 bases. V shed 3 bases and J 4 bases; nucleotides not matched to a gene: 7. Germline lookup yields CDR1 LNHNV and CDR2 YYDKDF (reference sequence). The CDR3 loop spans 16 amino acids. CDR3 DNA: TGTGCCACCAGCAGGGAAGCCGGGACTAGCGGGTACGAGCAGTACTTC. This sequence encodes CATSREAGTSGYEQYF.

The rearrangement joins TRBV9 to TRBJ2-1; TRBD2 aligns across 10 bases. The CDR3 has 14 residues. With V trimmed by 6 bases and J by 3 bases, 3 bases remained unmatched. The germline CDR1 and CDR2 sequences are SGDLS and YYNGEE. CDR3 sequence: CASKREGDYNEQFF. CDR3 in DNA: TGTGCCAGCAAGCGGGAGGGGGACTACAATGAGCAGTTCTTC.

CDR3 nucleotides: TGTGCCAGCAGCTTCACAGATACGCAGTATTTT. Amino acids: CASSFTDTQYF. The V gene is TRBV7-9, the J gene TRBJ2-3; D ambiguous. The CDR3 consists of 11 residues. Deletions cut 3 bases from V and 2 bases from J, with 0 bases between. CDR1 and CDR2 from the germline V gene are SEHNR and FQNEAQ (reference sequence).

J is TRBJ2-2 and V is TRBV7-6; the D gene is possibly TRBD2 (5 bases). With 5 bases removed from V and 3 bases from J, the gap between germline ends came to 13 bases. The CDR3 length is 15 residues. The germline gives CDR1 SGHVS, CDR2 FNYEAQ. In DNA, the CDR3 is TGTGCCAGCAGCGGCGGGTGGCAAGACACCGGGGAGCTGTTTTTT. Translation: CASSGGWQDTGELFF.

J is TRBJ2-7 and V is TRBV19; D possibly corresponds to TRBD2 (6 bases). The CDR3 is 15 residues long. Germline V CDR1 and CDR2: LNHDA, SQIVND (reference sequence). With 2 bases removed from V and 1 base from J, the gap between germline ends came to 12 bases. The CDR3 region has the DNA TGTGCCAGTAGTATAAGTTCGGGGGTATCCTACGAGCAGTACTTC. It is translated as CASSISSGVSYEQYF.

The table lists this clone with a count of one. The CDR3 is CASSRRAGEPETQYF. The CDR3 DNA follows: TGTGCCAGCAGCAGAAGAGCAGGGGAGCCAGAGACCCAGTACTTC. The rearrangement joins TRBV7-2 to TRBJ2-5; TRBD1 is a possible D gene (6 bases). Trimming stripped 5 bases from V and 4 bases from J, with 17 bases between. This CDR3 spans 15 amino acids. Germline-derived CDR1 and CDR2 are SGHTA and FQGNSA.

The CDR3, as DNA: TGTGCCAGCAGCTTATGGCGGGAGCTGGATGAGCAGTTCTTC. Translation: CASSLWRELDEQFF. J is TRBJ2-1 and V is TRBV7-8; 7 nucleotides agree with TRBD2. The CDR3 consists of 14 residues. The germline V gene has CDR1 SGHVS and CDR2 FQNEAQ. Trimming took 2 bases from V and 8 from J; bases not matched to a gene: 6.

The chain has TRBV7-2 and TRBJ2-7, with 9 nucleotides matching TRBD2. Germline CDR1 is SGHTA and CDR2 is FQGNSA. The junction had 3 bases not matched to a gene; V was cut back by 3 bases and J by 6 bases. This CDR3 contains 13 residues. CDR3 loop: CASSLGLASEQYF. CDR3 bases: TGTGCCAGCAGCTTGGGACTAGCCTCCGAGCAGTACTTC.

The CDR3 coding sequence is TGCAGCGGGCAGGCCTGGGAGGGGACTGAAGCTTTCTTT. It yields the protein CSGQAWEGTEAFF. The rearrangement joins TRBV29-1 to TRBJ1-1; possibly TRBD1 for D (5 bases). V was trimmed by 7 bases and J by 5 bases, leaving 17 bases between them. This CDR3 is built from 13 residues. Germline loops: CDR1 SQVTM, CDR2 ANQGSEA.

The CDR3 DNA sequence: TGTGCCAGCAGCCAAGCCGGTAGCGGGGACACCTACGAGCAGTACTTC. Translated: CASSQAGSGDTYEQYF. The rearrangement links TRBV4-2 to TRBJ2-7, with 8 bases fitting TRBD2. From germline, CDR1 is LGHNA and CDR2 YNFKEQ. The CDR3 consists of 16 residues. V shed 1 base, J shed 2 bases, and the junction held 7 bases outside the gene matches.

The rearrangement links TRBV2 to TRBJ1-1, with D possibly TRBD1 on 5 matching bases. The CDR3 contains 13 residues. The ends were cut back, 4 bases at V and 11 bases at J, with 17 bases in the middle. Germline values: CDR1 SNHLY, CDR2 FYNNEI. The DNA of the CDR3 is TGTGCCAGCAGTGCCCTCCCGGGGGAGGAGGCTTTCTTT. It specifies CASSALPGEEAFF.

This clone was seen once. The gene calls are TRBV19 and TRBJ1-2; D perhaps matches TRBD1 (6 bases). Germline assignment: CDR1 LNHDA and CDR2 SQIVND (reference sequence). The CDR3 loop spans 14 amino acids. V was trimmed by 5 bases and J by 5 bases, leaving 15 bases between them. CDR3 in amino acids: CASSPGGGKYGYTF. In DNA form, the CDR3 reads TGTGCCAGTAGTCCGGGGGGCGGTAAATATGGCTACACCTTC.

V gene TRBV9 combines with J gene TRBJ2-5; a possible D gene is TRBD1 (6 bases). The CDR3 length is 14 residues. From germline, CDR1 is SGDLS and CDR2 YYNGEE. Between the trimmed V and J ends, which lost 3 bases and 4 bases, there was a span of 13 bases. CDR3 region: CASSGLTGTETQYF. DNA for the CDR3: TGTGCCAGCAGCGGATTGACAGGAACAGAGACCCAGTACTTC.

The chain is built from TRBV7-9 and TRBJ1-1; weak D call: TRBD1 (5 bases). Germline-derived CDR1 and CDR2 are SEHNR and FQNEAQ (reference sequence). The CDR3 runs to 13 residues. V dropped 3 bases and J dropped 4 bases, with 9 bases sitting between them. The CDR3 is CASSLGGSTEAFF. CDR3 in DNA: TGTGCCAGCAGCTTGGGGGGGAGCACTGAAGCTTTCTTT.